The 5 T cell receptor beta chains presented below share a single source sample, sequenced in a study of identical twins. TCRdb re-called the 5' RACE reads through MiXCR, storing one row per CDR3 protein. The sample has about 900,000 distinct CDR3 sequences; around an eighth are singletons. This same sample was also part of a study on yellow fever vaccine responses in identical twins.

Sequencing was performed on PBMCs. These receptors were collected from a young woman in good health.

The chain combines TRBV7-8 with TRBJ2-7; tentative D call: TRBD1 (6 bases). Trimming removed 5 bases at V and 8 bases at J, with 13 bases between. The germline CDR1 and CDR2 sequences are SGHVS and FQNEAQ. The CDR3 is 12 amino acids. The chain's CDR3 is CASSPVGGQQYF. CDR3 in DNA: TGTGCCAGCAGCCCAGTTGGGGGCCAGCAGTACTTC.

V and J are TRBV20-1 and TRBJ1-2; D is unclear. Germline assignment: CDR1 DFQATT and CDR2 SNEGSKA (reference sequence). Trimming cost V 3 bases and J 8 bases, with 10 bases left between them. This CDR3 is 11 amino acids long. The CDR3 sequence: CSASPAVGYTF. Here the CDR3 DNA reads TGCAGTGCTAGTCCGGCAGTCGGCTACACCTTC.

The chain recombines TRBV6-1 with TRBJ1-5; D ambiguous. This CDR3 has 14 residues. The V gene lost 9 bases and the J gene lost 2 bases, with 14 bases spanning the gap. Germline assignment: CDR1 MNHNS and CDR2 SASEGT. The CDR3 protein is CASRTAGGNQPQHF. The DNA for the CDR3 is TGTGCCAGTAGGACCGCCGGGGGCAATCAGCCCCAGCATTTT.

The J gene is TRBJ1-1, the V gene TRBV20-1; no clear D gene. The CDR3 length is 15 residues. The germline V and J ends were trimmed by 5 bases and 3 bases, with 19 bases remaining between them. CDR1 is DFQATT and CDR2 is SNEGSKA in the germline V gene (reference sequence). CDR3 loop: CSARGGRGSDTEAFF. CDR3 bases: TGCAGTGCTCGAGGCGGCAGAGGTAGCGACACTGAAGCTTTCTTT.

This clonotype was seen a handful of times. One end of the junction varies from germline; a read error may be responsible. The gene calls are TRBV27 and TRBJ2-1; 9 positions agree with TRBD2. Per germline, CDR1 MNHEY and CDR2 SMNVEV (reference sequence). The CDR3 sequence is 17 residues long. CDR3 sequence (DNA): TGTGCCAGCAACATAGGACTAGCGCCTTCCTCCTCCAATGAGCAGTTCTTC. Its translation is CASNIGLAPSSSNEQFF.